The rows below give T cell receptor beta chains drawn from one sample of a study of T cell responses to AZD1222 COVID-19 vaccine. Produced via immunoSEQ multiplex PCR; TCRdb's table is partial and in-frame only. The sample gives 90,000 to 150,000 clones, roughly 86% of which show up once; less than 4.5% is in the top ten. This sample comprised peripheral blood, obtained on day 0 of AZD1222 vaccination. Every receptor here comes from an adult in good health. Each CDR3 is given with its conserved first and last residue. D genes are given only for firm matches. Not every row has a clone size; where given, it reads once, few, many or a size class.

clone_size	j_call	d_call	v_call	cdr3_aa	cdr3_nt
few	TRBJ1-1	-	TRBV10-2	CASSDGGGTEAFF	TGCGCCAGCAGTGATGGTGGTGGCACTGAAGCTTTCTTT
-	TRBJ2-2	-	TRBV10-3	CAISESGLLLPIKNTGELFF	TGTGCCATCAGTGAGTCGGGATTACTCCTCCCCATTAAGAACACCGGGGAGCTGTTTTTT
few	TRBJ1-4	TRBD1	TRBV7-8	CASREQGGGNEKLFF	TGTGCCAGCAGGGAGCAGGGGGGAGGGAATGAAAAACTGTTTTTT
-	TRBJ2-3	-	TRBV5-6	CASSRRGTVTDTQYF	TGTGCCAGCAGCCGACGGGGGACAGTCACAGATACGCAGTATTTT
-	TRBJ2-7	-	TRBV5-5	CASSLTGYLTYEQYF	TGTGCCAGCAGCTTAACAGGCTATCTAACCTACGAGCAGTACTTC
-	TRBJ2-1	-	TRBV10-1	CASSQSGLRRVNEQFF	TGCGCCAGCAGTCAATCGGGACTCCGGAGGGTCAATGAGCAGTTCTTC
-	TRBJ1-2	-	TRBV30	CAWSVSDYYDYTF	TGTGCCTGGAGTGTTTCAGATTATTATGACTACACCTTC
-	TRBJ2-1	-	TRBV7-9	CASSFGYLNEQFF	TGTGCCAGCAGCTTTGGGTATCTCAATGAGCAGTTCTTC
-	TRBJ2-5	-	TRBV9	CASRGDEETQYF	TGTGCCAGCAGGGGGGACGAAGAGACCCAGTACTTC
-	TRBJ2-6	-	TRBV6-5	CASRPGGTGANVLTF	TGTGCCAGCAGACCGGGGGGCACTGGGGCCAACGTCCTGACTTTC
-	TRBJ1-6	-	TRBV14	CASSQAGSNNSPLHF	TGTGCCAGCAGCCAAGCGGGGAGTAATAATTCACCCCTCCACTTT
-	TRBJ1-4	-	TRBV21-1	CASSKSRRGNPMNNEKLFF	TGTGCCAGCAGCAAATCTCGAAGGGGGAATCCTATGAATAATGAAAAACTGTTTTTT
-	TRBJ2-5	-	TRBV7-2	CASSPLPRGAWETQYF	TGTGCCAGCAGCCCGCTCCCCCGGGGGGCCTGGGAGACCCAGTACTTC
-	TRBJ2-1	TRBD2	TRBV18	CASSRPRLAGVRGYNEQFF	TGTGCCAGCTCACGGCCGAGGCTAGCGGGAGTAAGGGGTTACAATGAGCAGTTCTTC
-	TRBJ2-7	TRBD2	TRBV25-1	CASSEPSLAGSNEQYF	TGTGCCAGCAGTGAACCCTCATTAGCGGGATCTAACGAGCAGTACTTC
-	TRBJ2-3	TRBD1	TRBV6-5	CASNLQGAVDTQYF	TGTGCCAGCAACCTACAGGGGGCGGTAGATACGCAGTATTTT
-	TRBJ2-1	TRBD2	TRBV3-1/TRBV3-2	CASRPSGGDNEQFF	TGTGCCAGCAGACCTAGCGGAGGGGACAATGAGCAGTTCTTC
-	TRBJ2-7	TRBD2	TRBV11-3	CASSLGGLADYEQYF	TGTGCCAGCAGCTTAGGGGGACTAGCGGACTACGAGCAGTACTTC
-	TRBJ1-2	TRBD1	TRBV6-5	CATTLQGARGGYTF	TGTGCCACCACCTTGCAGGGGGCTCGAGGTGGCTACACCTTC
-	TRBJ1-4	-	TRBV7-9	CASSLDGSATNEKLFF	TGTGCCAGCAGCTTAGACGGGAGTGCAACTAATGAAAAACTGTTTTTT
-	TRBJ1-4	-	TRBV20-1	CSAARDSGKLF	TGCAGTGCTGCCCGGGACTCCGGAAAACTTTTT
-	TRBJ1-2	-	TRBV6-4	CASSEIGSYGYTF	TGTGCCAGCAGTGAGATTGGGTCCTATGGCTACACCTTC
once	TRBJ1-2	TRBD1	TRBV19	CASSGTGGYGYTF	TGTGCCAGTAGCGGGACAGGGGGCTATGGCTACACCTTC
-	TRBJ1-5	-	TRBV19	CASSIAFRDPQHF	TGTGCCAGTAGTATAGCTTTTAGGGACCCCCAGCATTTT
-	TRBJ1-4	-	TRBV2	CASIGEKLFF	TGTGCCAGCATCGGTGAAAAACTGTTTTTT
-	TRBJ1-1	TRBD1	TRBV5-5	CASSSGGRGPFGTEAFF	TGTGCCAGCAGCTCGGGGGGCAGGGGGCCCTTTGGCACTGAAGCTTTCTTT
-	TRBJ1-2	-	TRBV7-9	CASSRGENYGYTF	TGTGCCAGCAGCCGAGGGGAAAACTATGGCTACACCTTC
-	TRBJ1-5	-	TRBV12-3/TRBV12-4	CASSRGGQHF	TGTGCCAGTAGCCGGGGAGGCCAGCATTTT
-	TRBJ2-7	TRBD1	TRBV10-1	CASSPEPGQGPTYEQYF	TGCGCCAGCAGTCCGGAACCAGGACAGGGTCCCACCTACGAGCAGTACTTC
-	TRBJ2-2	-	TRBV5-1	CASSLALAGELFF	TGCGCCAGCAGCTTGGCGCTAGCCGGGGAGCTGTTTTTT
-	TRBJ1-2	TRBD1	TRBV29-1	CSVRLKDRGREGYTF	TGCAGCGTTCGGTTGAAGGACAGGGGGCGCGAAGGCTACACCTTC
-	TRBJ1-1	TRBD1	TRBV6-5	CASSNLGGQYTEAFF	TGTGCCAGCAGTAACTTGGGGGGACAGTACACTGAAGCTTTCTTT
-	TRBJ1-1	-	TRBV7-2	CASSLSRGATEAFF	TGTGCCAGCAGCTTAAGTCGCGGGGCCACTGAAGCTTTCTTT
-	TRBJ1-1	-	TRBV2	CASRSGTSNTEAFF	TGTGCCAGCAGGTCCGGGACATCGAACACTGAAGCTTTCTTT
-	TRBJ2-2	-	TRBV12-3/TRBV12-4	CASSPRGSGELFF	TGTGCCAGCAGTCCAAGGGGTTCCGGGGAGCTGTTTTTT
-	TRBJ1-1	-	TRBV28	CASSFPIQGPNTEAFF	TGTGCCAGCAGTTTCCCAATACAGGGACCGAACACTGAAGCTTTCTTT
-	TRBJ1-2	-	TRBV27	CASSASGGGYTF	TGTGCCAGCAGTGCATCGGGGGGTGGCTACACCTTC
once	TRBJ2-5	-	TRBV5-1	CASSVGPRISETQYF	TGCGCCAGCAGCGTGGGCCCAAGGATCTCAGAGACCCAGTACTTC
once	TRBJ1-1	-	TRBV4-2	CASSQADPGGYTEAFF	TGTGCCAGCAGCCAAGCGGACCCGGGCGGATACACTGAAGCTTTCTTT
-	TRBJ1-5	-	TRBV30	CAWTTGDNQPQHF	TGTGCCTGGACCACAGGCGACAATCAGCCCCAGCATTTT
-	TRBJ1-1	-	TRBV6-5	CASSSPNRNTEAFF	TGTGCCAGCAGTTCCCCCAATCGGAACACTGAAGCTTTCTTT
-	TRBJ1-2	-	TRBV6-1	CASSEGTNYGYTF	TGTGCCAGCAGTGAAGGAACAAACTATGGCTACACCTTC
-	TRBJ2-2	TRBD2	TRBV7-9	CASSPLWERGSNTGELFF	TGTGCCAGCAGCCCCCTATGGGAGCGGGGATCGAACACCGGGGAGCTGTTTTTT
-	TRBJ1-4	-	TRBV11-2	CASSTGGREKLFF	TGTGCCAGCAGCACAGGCGGTAGGGAAAAACTGTTTTTT
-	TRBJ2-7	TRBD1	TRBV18	CASFGTGVFEQYF	TGTGCCAGCTTTGGTACAGGGGTGTTTGAGCAGTACTTC
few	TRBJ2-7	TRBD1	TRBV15	CATSRLRDSSYEQYF	TGTGCCACCAGCAGGCTCCGGGACAGCTCCTACGAGCAGTACTTC
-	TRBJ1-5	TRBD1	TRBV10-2	CASSESGQGRSNQPQHF	TGCGCCAGCAGTGAGTCGGGACAGGGGCGAAGCAATCAGCCCCAGCATTTT
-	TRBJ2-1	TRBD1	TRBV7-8	CASSVRTGDGGEQFF	TGTGCCAGCAGCGTTCGGACAGGGGACGGAGGTGAGCAGTTCTTC
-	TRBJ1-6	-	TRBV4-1	CASSQDRGDGSPLHF	TGCGCCAGCAGCCAAGATCGGGGCGACGGGTCACCCCTCCACTTT
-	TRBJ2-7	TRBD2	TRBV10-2	CASTQGLAGTYEQYF	TGCGCCAGCACCCAAGGACTAGCGGGGACCTACGAGCAGTACTTC
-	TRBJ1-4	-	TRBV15	CATRAKAFNEKLFF	TGTGCCACCAGGGCCAAGGCCTTTAATGAAAAACTGTTTTTT
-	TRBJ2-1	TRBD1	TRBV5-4	CASSSRTGNNEQFF	TGTGCCAGCAGCTCCCGGACAGGAAACAATGAGCAGTTCTTC
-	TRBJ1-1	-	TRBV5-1	CASSLGGNTEAFF	TGCGCCAGCAGCTTGGGTGGAAACACTGAAGCTTTCTTT
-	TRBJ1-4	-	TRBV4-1	CASSLGGKLFF	TGCGCCAGCAGCCTCGGAGGCAAACTGTTTTTT
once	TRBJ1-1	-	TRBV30	CAWSSGAYTEAFF	TGTGCCTGGAGTTCTGGAGCTTACACTGAAGCTTTCTTT